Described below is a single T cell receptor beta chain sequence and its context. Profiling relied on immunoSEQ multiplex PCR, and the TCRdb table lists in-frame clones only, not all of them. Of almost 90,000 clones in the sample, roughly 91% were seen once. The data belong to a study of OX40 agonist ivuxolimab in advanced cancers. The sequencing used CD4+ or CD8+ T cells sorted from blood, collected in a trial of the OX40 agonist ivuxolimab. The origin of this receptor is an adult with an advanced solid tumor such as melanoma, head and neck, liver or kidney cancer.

The CDR3 DNA sequence: TGTGCCAGTAGTATCTCGACGGACAGCTACGAGCAGTACTTC. This gives the protein CASSISTDSYEQYF. The chain recombines TRBV19 with TRBJ2-7, with D possibly being TRBD1 (6 bases). V shed 3 bases and J shed 3 bases, with 12 bases lying between them. This CDR3 is built from 14 residues. Germline loops: CDR1 LNHDA, CDR2 SQIVND (reference sequence).